Listed here is a single T cell receptor (beta chain). Its target is not known. Clones were sequenced by immunoSEQ multiplex PCR, and TCRdb holds only the in-frame ones, with some missing. The sample lists 150,000 to 200,000 clones, around 94% occurring once. The sample belongs to a study of T cell responses to AZD1222 COVID-19 vaccine. V shed 7 bases, J shed 4 bases, and the junction held 8 bases outside the gene matches. Germline CDR1 is MDHEN and CDR2 is SYDVKM. CDR3 size: 14 residues. Study-wide results and limits: Recipients of AZD1222 seropositive at baseline numbered only five or six.

The source is an adult who received the AZD1222 COVID-19 vaccine. The sample was peripheral blood, taken 28 days after the second AZD1222 dose. The J gene is TRBJ2-5, the V gene TRBV28; 8 nucleotides agree with TRBD1. The CDR3 nucleotides read TGTGCCAGCATCAAGGACAGGGTGGGAGAGACCCAGTACTTC. As protein: CASIKDRVGETQYF.